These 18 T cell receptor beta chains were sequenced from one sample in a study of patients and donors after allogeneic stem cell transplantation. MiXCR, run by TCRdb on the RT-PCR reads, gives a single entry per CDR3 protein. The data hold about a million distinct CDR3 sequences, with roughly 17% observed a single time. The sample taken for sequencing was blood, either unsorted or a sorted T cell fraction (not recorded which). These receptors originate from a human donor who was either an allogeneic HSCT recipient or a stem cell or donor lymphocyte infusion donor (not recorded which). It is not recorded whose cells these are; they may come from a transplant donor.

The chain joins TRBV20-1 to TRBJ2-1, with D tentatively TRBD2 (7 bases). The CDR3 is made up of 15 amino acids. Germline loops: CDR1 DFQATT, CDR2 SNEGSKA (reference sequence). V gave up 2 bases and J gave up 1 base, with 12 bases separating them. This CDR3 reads CSARQGRGSYNEQFF. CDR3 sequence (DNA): TGCAGTGCTAGACAGGGGCGGGGGTCCTACAATGAGCAGTTCTTC.

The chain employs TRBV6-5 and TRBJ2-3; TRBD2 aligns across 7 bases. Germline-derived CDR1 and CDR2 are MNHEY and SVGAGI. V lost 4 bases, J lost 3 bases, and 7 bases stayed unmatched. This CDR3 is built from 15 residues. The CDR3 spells CASSWGLGGTDTQYF. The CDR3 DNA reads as TGTGCCAGCAGTTGGGGCCTGGGGGGGACAGATACGCAGTATTTT.

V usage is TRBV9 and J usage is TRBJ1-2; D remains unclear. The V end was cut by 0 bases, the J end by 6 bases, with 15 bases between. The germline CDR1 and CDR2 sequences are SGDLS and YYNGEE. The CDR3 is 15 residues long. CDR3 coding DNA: TGTGCCAGCAGCGTAGCTACGACATCCTATCATGGCTACACCTTC. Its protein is CASSVATTSYHGYTF.

The CDR3 protein is CASTGTLRTDTQYF. The DNA of the CDR3 is TGTGCCAGCACGGGGACCCTACGCACAGATACGCAGTATTTT. The chain carries TRBV2 and TRBJ2-3, with D possibly called TRBD1 or TRBD2 (5 bases each). Per germline, CDR1 SNHLY and CDR2 FYNNEI. V dropped 7 bases and J dropped 1 base, with 12 bases sitting between them. CDR3 length: 14 residues.

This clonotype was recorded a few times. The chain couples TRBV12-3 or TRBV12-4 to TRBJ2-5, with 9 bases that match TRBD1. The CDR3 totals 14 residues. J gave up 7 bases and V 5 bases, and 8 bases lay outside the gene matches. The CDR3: CASSPGQGRATQYF. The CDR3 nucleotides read TGTGCCAGCAGTCCAGGACAGGGGAGAGCGACCCAGTACTTC.

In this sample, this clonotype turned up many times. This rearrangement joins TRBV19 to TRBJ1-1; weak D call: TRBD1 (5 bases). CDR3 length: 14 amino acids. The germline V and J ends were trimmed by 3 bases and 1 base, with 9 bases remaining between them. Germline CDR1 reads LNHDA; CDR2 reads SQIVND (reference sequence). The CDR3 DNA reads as TGTGCCAGTAGTATGGGGCAGGGGAACACTGAAGCTTTCTTT. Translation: CASSMGQGNTEAFF.

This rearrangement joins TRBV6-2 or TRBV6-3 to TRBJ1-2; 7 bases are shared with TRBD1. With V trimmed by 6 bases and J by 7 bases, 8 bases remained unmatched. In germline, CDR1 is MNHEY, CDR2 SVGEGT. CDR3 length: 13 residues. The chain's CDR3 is CASSRDRSSGYTF. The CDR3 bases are TGTGCCAGCAGCCGGGACAGATCTTCTGGCTACACCTTC.

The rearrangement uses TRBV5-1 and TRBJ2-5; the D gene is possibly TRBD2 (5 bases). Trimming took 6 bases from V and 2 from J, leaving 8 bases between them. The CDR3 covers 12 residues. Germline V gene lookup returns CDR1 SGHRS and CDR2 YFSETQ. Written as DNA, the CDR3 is TGCGCCAGCAAAGCGGAGCAAGAGACCCAGTACTTC. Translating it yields CASKAEQETQYF.

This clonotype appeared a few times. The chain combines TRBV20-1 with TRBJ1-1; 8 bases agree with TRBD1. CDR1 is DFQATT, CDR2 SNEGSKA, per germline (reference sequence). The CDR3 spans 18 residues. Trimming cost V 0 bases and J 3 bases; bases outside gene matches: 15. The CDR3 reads CSARESTAGGLLDTEAFF. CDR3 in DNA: TGCAGTGCTAGAGAGAGTACGGCAGGGGGCCTTTTGGACACTGAAGCTTTCTTT.

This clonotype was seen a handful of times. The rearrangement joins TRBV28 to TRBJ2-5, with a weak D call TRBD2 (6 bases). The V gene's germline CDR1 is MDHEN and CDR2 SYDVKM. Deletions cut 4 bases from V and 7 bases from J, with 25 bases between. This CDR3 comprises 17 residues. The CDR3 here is CASSYPPGVGGRGTQYF. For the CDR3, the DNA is TGTGCCAGCAGTTACCCTCCGGGGGTCGGCGGGCGAGGGACCCAGTACTTC.

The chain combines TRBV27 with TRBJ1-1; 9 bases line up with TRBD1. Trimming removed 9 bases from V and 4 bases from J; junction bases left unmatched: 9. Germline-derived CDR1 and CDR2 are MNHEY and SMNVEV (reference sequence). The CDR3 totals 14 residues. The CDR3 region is CASGTGSSFTEAFF. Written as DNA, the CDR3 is TGTGCCAGTGGGACAGGGTCTTCGTTCACTGAAGCTTTCTTT.

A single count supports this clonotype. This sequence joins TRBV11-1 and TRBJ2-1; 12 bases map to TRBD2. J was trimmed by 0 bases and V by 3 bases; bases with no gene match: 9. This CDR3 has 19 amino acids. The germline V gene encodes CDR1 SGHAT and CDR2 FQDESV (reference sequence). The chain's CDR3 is CASSFRTSGVHSSYNEQFF. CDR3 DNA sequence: TGTGCCAGCAGCTTCCGGACTAGCGGGGTACATAGCTCCTACAATGAGCAGTTCTTC.

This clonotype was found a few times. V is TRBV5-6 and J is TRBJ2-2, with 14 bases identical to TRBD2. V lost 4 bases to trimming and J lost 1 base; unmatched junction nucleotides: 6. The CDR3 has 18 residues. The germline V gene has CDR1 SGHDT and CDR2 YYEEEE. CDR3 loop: CASSVGLAGVENTGELFF. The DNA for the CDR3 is TGTGCCAGCAGCGTGGGACTAGCGGGAGTCGAGAACACCGGGGAGCTGTTTTTT.

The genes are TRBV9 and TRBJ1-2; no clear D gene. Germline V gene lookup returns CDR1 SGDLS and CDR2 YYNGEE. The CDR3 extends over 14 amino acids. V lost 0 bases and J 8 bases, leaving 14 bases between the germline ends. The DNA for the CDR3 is TGTGCCAGCAGCGTAGAATCCCTGGCAGCAGGCTACACCTTC. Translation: CASSVESLAAGYTF.

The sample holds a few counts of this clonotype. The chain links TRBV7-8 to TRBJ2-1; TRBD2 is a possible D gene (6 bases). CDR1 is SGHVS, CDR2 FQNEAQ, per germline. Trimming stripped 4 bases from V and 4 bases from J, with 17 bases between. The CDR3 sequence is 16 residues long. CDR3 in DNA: TGTGCCAGCAGCTCCCTACCGGGACTCATTTACAATGAGCAGTTCTTC. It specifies CASSSLPGLIYNEQFF.

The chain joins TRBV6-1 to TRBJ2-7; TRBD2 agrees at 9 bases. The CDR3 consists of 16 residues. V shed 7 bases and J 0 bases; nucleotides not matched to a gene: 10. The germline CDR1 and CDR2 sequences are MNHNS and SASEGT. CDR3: CASTPVAGDSSYEQYF. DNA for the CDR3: TGTGCCAGCACTCCCGTAGCGGGAGATAGCTCCTACGAGCAGTACTTC.

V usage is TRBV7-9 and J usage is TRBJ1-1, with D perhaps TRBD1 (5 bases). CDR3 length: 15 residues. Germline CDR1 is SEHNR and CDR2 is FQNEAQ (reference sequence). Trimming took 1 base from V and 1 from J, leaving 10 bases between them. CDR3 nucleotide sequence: TGTGCCAGCAGCTTAGTAAAAGGGACGAACACTGAAGCTTTCTTT. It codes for CASSLVKGTNTEAFF.

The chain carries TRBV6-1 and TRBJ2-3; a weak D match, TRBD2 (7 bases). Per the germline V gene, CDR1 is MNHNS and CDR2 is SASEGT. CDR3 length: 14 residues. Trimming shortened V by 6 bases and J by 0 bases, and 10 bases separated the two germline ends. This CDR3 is CASSGGPSTDTQYF. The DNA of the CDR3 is TGTGCCAGCAGCGGGGGGCCTAGCACAGATACGCAGTATTTT.